The 9 T cell receptor beta chains listed next were all sequenced from one sample in a study of blood T cell repertoires in COVID-19. Only in-frame clones appear in the TCRdb table, and some are missing; sequencing was by immunoSEQ multiplex PCR. The sample has 170,000 or so clones; approximately 86% are singletons. Input material: peripheral blood. Receptor source: a man aged 55 to 70 with COVID-19, enrolled during active disease.

This sequence joins TRBV11-2 and TRBJ1-5, with 8 nucleotides matching TRBD1. CDR3 length: 12 amino acids. J gave up 11 bases and V 5 bases, and 5 bases lay outside the gene matches. Per germline, CDR1 SGHAT and CDR2 FQNNGV. The CDR3 spells CASSADRVTQHF. CDR3 sequence (DNA): TGTGCCAGCAGCGCGGACAGGGTCACCCAGCATTTT.

This clone has a single count. The V and J genes are TRBV18 and TRBJ1-1; TRBD1 matches 8 bases. The CDR3 covers 15 residues. The trim removed 1 base at V and 4 bases at J, leaving 5 bases unmatched. CDR1 KGHSH and CDR2 LQKENI come from the germline V gene. CDR3 DNA: TGTGCCAGCTCACCACAGGACAGGGTGAGCACTGAAGCTTTCTTT. Amino acids: CASSPQDRVSTEAFF.

This chain uses TRBV18 with TRBJ2-7; TRBD2 is a possible D gene (5 bases). CDR3 length equals 12 residues. Germline-derived CDR1 and CDR2 are KGHSH and LQKENI. V was trimmed by 2 bases and J by 11 bases, leaving 13 bases between them. CDR3 nucleotide sequence: TGTGCCAGCTCACCATTCGGGGAGTCGGAGTACTTC. Residues: CASSPFGESEYF.

With regard to this clone: This specimen includes other DNA sequences encoding the same CDR3. The CDR3 is CASSITANTGELFF. The CDR3 nucleotides read TGTGCCAGTAGTATAACAGCGAACACCGGGGAGCTGTTTTTT. The rearrangement uses TRBV19 and TRBJ2-2; D unclear. The V gene's germline CDR1 is LNHDA and CDR2 SQIVND (reference sequence). Between the trimmed V and J ends, which lost 2 bases and 0 bases, there was a span of 4 bases. The CDR3 contains 14 residues.

This CDR3 reads CASSTRGRGNIQYF. The CDR3 DNA is TGTGCCAGCAGTACCAGGGGGCGAGGAAACATTCAGTACTTC. The J gene is TRBJ2-4, the V gene TRBV6-5; 8 nucleotides line up with TRBD1. Per the germline V gene, CDR1 is MNHEY and CDR2 is SVGAGI. J was trimmed by 6 bases and V by 5 bases; bases with no gene match: 6. CDR3 length: 14 residues.

Turning to this clone: This sample includes further DNA sequences coding for the same CDR3. The chain combines TRBV5-4 with TRBJ1-2; TRBD1 aligns across 7 bases. There are 13 residues in the CDR3. V trimming: 4 bases; J trimming: 4 bases; junction bases outside the gene matches: 4. Germline V gives CDR1 SGHNT, CDR2 YYREEE (reference sequence). Here the CDR3 DNA reads TGTGCCAGCAGCCTCCCAGGGGGCTATGGCTACACCTTC. Protein product: CASSLPGGYGYTF.

The CDR3 DNA is TGTGCCAGCAGCGTATCCAGACAGGACCTGAACACTGAAGCTTTCTTT. Protein product: CASSVSRQDLNTEAFF. This chain joins TRBV9 and TRBJ1-1; possibly TRBD1 for D (6 bases). Trimming pared 1 base from V and 0 bases from J, leaving 13 bases between. Germline assignment: CDR1 SGDLS and CDR2 YYNGEE. CDR3 length equals 16 residues.

The CDR3 spells CASSLYPQLNTEAFF. CDR3 bases: TGCGCCAGCAGCTTGTATCCCCAGTTGAACACTGAAGCTTTCTTT. The chain joins TRBV5-1 to TRBJ1-1; no firm D call. Germline V gene sequence: CDR1 SGHRS, CDR2 YFSETQ. V was shortened by 1 base and J by 0 bases, with 10 bases between the two germline ends. The CDR3 length is 15 residues.

This chain connects TRBV5-1 to TRBJ2-7, with 9 bases that match TRBD1. The CDR3 loop spans 14 amino acids. Germline V CDR1 and CDR2: SGHRS, YFSETQ. The junction had 8 bases not matched to a gene; V was cut back by 3 bases and J by 7 bases. The CDR3 coding sequence is TGCGCCAGCAGCTCCGGGACAGGGAATATAGAGCAGTACTTC. It yields the protein CASSSGTGNIEQYF.